This entry lists 27 T cell receptor beta chains sequenced from one sample in a study of cytomegalovirus exposure and HLA in healthy donors. TCRdb's copy holds only in-frame clones and misses some; the assay was immunoSEQ multiplex PCR. The sample lists roughly 330,000 clones, approximately 90% occurring once. The sequenced material came from PBMCs. Every receptor here comes from a woman aged 30 to 39 in good health and CMV-seropositive.

The chain joins TRBV28 to TRBJ2-5; maybe TRBD1 (7 bases). The ends were cut back, 5 bases at V and 2 bases at J, with 24 bases in the middle. Germline CDR1 MDHEN, CDR2 SYDVKM. The CDR3 has 18 amino acids. The CDR3 DNA reads TGTGCCAGCAGTACCCCAGACAGGGTCCAGCGGGCGCAAGAGACCCAGTACTTC. Its translation: CASSTPDRVQRAQETQYF.

Comment on this clone: One junction end disagrees with the germline gene, perhaps due to a read error. V and J are TRBV7-9 and TRBJ2-7, with TRBD2 identical over 7 bases. Germline CDR1 reads SEHNR; CDR2 reads FQNEAQ (reference sequence). The CDR3 length is 15 residues. In DNA form, the CDR3 reads TGTGCCAGCACCTTATCCCTAGCGGATTCCTACGAGCAGTACTTC. Its translation is CASTLSLADSYEQYF.

The J gene is TRBJ1-4, the V gene TRBV30; D is possibly TRBD1 (6 bases). Trimming took off 3 bases at V and 8 bases at J, with 13 bases between the two ends. The germline CDR1 and CDR2 sequences are GTSNPN and SVGIG (reference sequence). The CDR3 extends over 13 amino acids. CDR3 DNA sequence: TGTGCCTGGAGCAAGGGGGGTGCGGAAAAACTGTTTTTT. It encodes CAWSKGGAEKLFF.

The gene calls are TRBV9 and TRBJ1-2; D is ambiguous. The V end lost 4 bases, the J end lost 4 bases, and 11 bases lay between the germline ends. Germline-derived CDR1 and CDR2 are SGDLS and YYNGEE. The CDR3 is made up of 13 amino acids. CDR3 DNA sequence: TGTGCCAGCAGCCCCCGGTGGTTCTATGGCTACACCTTC. Residues: CASSPRWFYGYTF.

The chain carries TRBV28 and TRBJ1-2; D not resolved. Germline V gene sequence: CDR1 MDHEN, CDR2 SYDVKM. V gave up 4 bases and J gave up 8 bases, with 20 bases separating them. CDR3 length: 15 residues. The CDR3 nucleotides read TGTGCCAGCAGTTCGAGGTTCAACCCCGTATCGGGCTACACCTTC. Its translation is CASSSRFNPVSGYTF.

V is TRBV7-6 and J is TRBJ2-1; 14 bases match TRBD2. The CDR3 totals 15 residues. The V gene's germline CDR1 is SGHVS and CDR2 FNYEAQ. J was trimmed by 8 bases and V by 5 bases; bases with no gene match: 5. The CDR3 here is CASSLGTSGGYEQFF. The CDR3 DNA sequence: TGTGCCAGCAGCCTTGGGACTAGCGGGGGCTATGAGCAGTTCTTC. Variable domain in full (rest from reference TRBV7-6 and TRBJ2-1): GAGVSQSPRYKVTKRGQDVALRCDPISGHVSLYWYRQALGQGPEFLTYFNYEAQQDKSGLPNDRFSAERPEGSISTLTIQRTEQRDSAMYRCASSLGTSGGYEQFFGPGTRLTVL.

The gene calls are TRBV7-3 and TRBJ1-3; D possibly corresponds to TRBD1 (6 bases). The length of the CDR3 is 15 residues. Trimming removed 2 bases from V and 0 bases from J, with 8 bases in between. CDR1 is SGHTA and CDR2 is FQGTGA in the germline V gene. The CDR3 coding sequence is TGTGCCAGCAGCTTAGAGGGGGGCTCTGGAAACACCATATATTTT. Translating it yields CASSLEGGSGNTIYF.

V gene TRBV28 combines with J gene TRBJ2-3, with D tentatively TRBD1 or TRBD2 (8 bases each). The germline V gene encodes CDR1 MDHEN and CDR2 SYDVKM. Trimming stripped 4 bases from V and 3 bases from J, with 23 bases between. The CDR3 runs to 18 residues. The CDR3 nucleotides read TGTGCCAGCAGTTCCCCGGGGGGGAAGACAGGGGTTACAGATACGCAGTATTTT. This sequence encodes CASSSPGGKTGVTDTQYF. Using reference TRBV28 and TRBJ2-3 for the parts outside the CDR3, the full variable domain is DVKVTQSSRYLVKRTGEKVFLECVQDMDHENMFWYRQDPGLGLRLIYFSYDVKMKEKGDIPEGYSVSREKKERFSLILESASTNQTSMYLCASSSPGGKTGVTDTQYFGPGTRLTVL.

This chain connects TRBV9 to TRBJ2-6, with 9 bases identical to TRBD2. The CDR3 totals 19 residues. CDR1 and CDR2 (germline): SGDLS, YYNGEE. The ends lost 3 bases at V and 1 base at J; junction bases unmatched: 11. CDR3 DNA: TGTGCCAGCAGCGCACTATTAGCGGGAGTATCGTCTGGGGCCAACGTCCTGACTTTC. It yields the protein CASSALLAGVSSGANVLTF.

The chain recombines TRBV19 with TRBJ1-1, with TRBD1 matching over 11 bases. Trimming at V came to 5 bases and at J to 5 bases, leaving 1 base not matched to a gene. The germline gives CDR1 LNHDA, CDR2 SQIVND (reference sequence). The CDR3 spans 13 residues. Written as DNA, the CDR3 is TGTGCCAGTAGTTGGGACAGGGGGACTGAAGCTTTCTTT. Its protein is CASSWDRGTEAFF.

This chain links TRBV11-3 with TRBJ2-2; D unclear. CDR3 length equals 13 residues. CDR1 SGHNT and CDR2 YENEEA come from the germline V gene. Deletions cut 3 bases from V and 7 bases from J, with 9 bases between. This CDR3 reads CASSFRFDGELFF. The CDR3 DNA is TGTGCCAGCAGCTTTAGGTTCGACGGGGAGCTGTTTTTT.

V usage is TRBV28 and J usage is TRBJ2-2; D is possibly TRBD1 (5 bases). CDR1 and CDR2 (germline): MDHEN, SYDVKM. Trimming pared 3 bases from V and 5 bases from J, leaving 13 bases between. CDR3 length: 15 amino acids. DNA for the CDR3: TGTGCCAGCAGTTTGTTAGGGGTTGGTACCGGGGAGCTGTTTTTT. Translation gives CASSLLGVGTGELFF.

On this clone: Other DNA variants within this sample encode the same CDR3. V usage is TRBV29-1 and J usage is TRBJ1-1; TRBD1 aligns across 7 bases. V lost 6 bases, J lost 1 base, and 5 bases stayed unmatched. The CDR3 consists of 13 residues. CDR1 is SQVTM, CDR2 ANQGSEA, per germline. CDR3 region: CSVGRGGNTEAFF. The CDR3 DNA is TGCAGCGTAGGCAGGGGGGGGAACACTGAAGCTTTCTTT.

The rearrangement links TRBV7-9 to TRBJ2-1, with 8 bases identical to TRBD2. The CDR3 covers 15 residues. The junction had 5 bases not matched to a gene; V was cut back by 4 bases and J by 3 bases. Germline V gene lookup returns CDR1 SEHNR and CDR2 FQNEAQ (reference sequence). DNA for the CDR3: TGTGCCAGCAGCTACCTGGGACTAGACTACAATGAGCAGTTCTTC. Encoded protein: CASSYLGLDYNEQFF.

The V call is TRBV11-3, the J call TRBJ2-5; D gene uncertain. Trimming removed 3 bases at V and 3 bases at J, with 8 bases between. CDR1 and CDR2 (germline): SGHNT, YENEEA. CDR3 length equals 13 residues. CDR3: CASSFDTKETQYF. DNA for the CDR3: TGTGCCAGCAGCTTCGACACTAAAGAGACCCAGTACTTC.

This rearrangement joins TRBV27 to TRBJ1-3, with 8 bases lining up with TRBD1. V was pared by 0 bases and J by 3 bases, with 4 bases of the junction left unmatched. The CDR3 runs 16 residues. Germline assignment: CDR1 MNHEY and CDR2 SMNVEV (reference sequence). The CDR3 coding sequence is TGTGCCAGCAGTTTATCGGCAGGGGGCTTTGGAAACACCATATATTTT. Residues: CASSLSAGGFGNTIYF.

This clone appeared a few times. The CDR3 is CASSLVVEGGEQFF. The CDR3 region has the DNA TGTGCCAGCAGCTTAGTGGTCGAGGGGGGTGAGCAGTTCTTC. The V gene is TRBV7-2, the J gene TRBJ2-1, with D possibly being TRBD1 or TRBD2 (6 bases each). Germline values: CDR1 SGHTA, CDR2 FQGNSA. CDR3 size: 14 residues. Trimming shortened V by 1 base and J by 9 bases, and 13 bases separated the two germline ends.

The V call is TRBV6-1, the J call TRBJ1-1, with D possibly TRBD1 on 5 matching bases. The ends were cut back, 2 bases at V and 4 bases at J, with 11 bases in the middle. Germline CDR1 and CDR2: MNHNS and SASEGT. The CDR3 extends over 14 amino acids. The CDR3 reads CASSELGAGTEAFF. The CDR3, as DNA: TGTGCCAGCAGTGAACTAGGGGCCGGCACTGAAGCTTTCTTT.

This clone appeared a single time. The chain has TRBV5-1 and TRBJ2-7; D ambiguous. This CDR3 region has 13 residues. Trimming stripped 3 bases from V and 3 bases from J, with 10 bases between. In germline, CDR1 is SGHRS, CDR2 YFSETQ. CDR3 coding DNA: TGCGCCAGCAGCTATGACCGAATCTACGAGCAGTACTTC. It encodes CASSYDRIYEQYF.

The CDR3 coding sequence is TGTGCCAGCAGTCCCCCCTCCCGGGACGAGCAGTACTTC. It encodes CASSPPSRDEQYF. This rearrangement joins TRBV28 to TRBJ2-7; D gene unclear. Germline loops: CDR1 MDHEN, CDR2 SYDVKM. The germline V and J ends were trimmed by 5 bases and 5 bases, with 13 bases remaining between them. The CDR3 length is 13 residues. Full variable domain (rest looked up from reference TRBV28 and TRBJ2-7): DVKVTQSSRYLVKRTGEKVFLECVQDMDHENMFWYRQDPGLGLRLIYFSYDVKMKEKGDIPEGYSVSREKKERFSLILESASTNQTSMYLCASSPPSRDEQYFGPGTRLTVT.

This clone was seen only once. V usage is TRBV27 and J usage is TRBJ2-7; no firm D call. V shed 2 bases and J shed 2 bases, with 7 bases lying between them. CDR3 size: 13 residues. Germline V lookup: CDR1 MNHEY, CDR2 SMNVEV (reference sequence). CDR3 sequence (DNA): TGTGCCAGCAGTTTAACGGCCCCCTACGAGCAGTACTTC. This translates into CASSLTAPYEQYF.

This clone was found once. The chain links TRBV27 to TRBJ2-7; 7 nucleotides match TRBD2. The junction had 15 bases not matched to a gene; V was cut back by 7 bases and J by 0 bases. This CDR3 contains 17 residues. Germline values: CDR1 MNHEY, CDR2 SMNVEV (reference sequence). CDR3 loop: CASKSGLAVFSSYEQYF. The CDR3 nucleotides are TGTGCCAGCAAATCAGGGCTAGCGGTTTTTAGCTCCTACGAGCAGTACTTC.

The chain carries TRBV7-6 and TRBJ1-6; D possibly corresponds to TRBD1 (5 bases). V lost 1 base and J 5 bases, leaving 12 bases between the germline ends. The length of the CDR3 is 16 residues. CDR1 is SGHVS, CDR2 FNYEAQ, per germline. The CDR3 nucleotides are TGTGCCAGCAGCTTAGGCCTGGGCAGGGATAATTCACCCCTCCACTTT. This gives the protein CASSLGLGRDNSPLHF.

This sequence joins TRBV6-1 and TRBJ1-4, with 9 bases aligning to TRBD1. The length of the CDR3 is 16 residues. The ends lost 4 bases at V and 8 bases at J; junction bases unmatched: 11. Germline V gene data show CDR1 as MNHNS and CDR2 as SASEGT. The CDR3 here is CASSVGSGQGVEKLFF. DNA of the CDR3: TGTGCCAGCAGTGTTGGCTCGGGACAGGGAGTGGAAAAACTGTTTTTT.

V usage is TRBV19 and J usage is TRBJ2-7; the match to TRBD1 covers 8 bases. The CDR3 length is 13 residues. J was trimmed by 3 bases and V by 6 bases; bases with no gene match: 4. The V gene's germline CDR1 is LNHDA and CDR2 SQIVND (reference sequence). The CDR3 sequence is CASSQGASYEQYF. CDR3 sequence (DNA): TGTGCCAGTAGCCAGGGGGCTAGCTACGAGCAGTACTTC. Together with reference TRBV19 and TRBJ2-7, the CDR3 gives the full variable domain: DGGITQSPKYLFRKEGQNVTLSCEQNLNHDAMYWYRQDPGQGLRLIYYSQIVNDFQKGDIAEGYSVSREKKESFPLTVTSAQKNPTAFYLCASSQGASYEQYFGPGTRLTVT.

This clone was observed a single time. The rearrangement joins TRBV29-1 to TRBJ1-1; D possibly corresponds to TRBD1 (5 bases). The germline CDR1 and CDR2 sequences are SQVTM and ANQGSEA. The CDR3 covers 12 residues. The V and J ends lost 3 bases and 3 bases respectively, with 8 bases between them. For the CDR3, the DNA is TGCAGCGTTGACGGGGGGGACACTGAAGCTTTCTTT. Translating gives CSVDGGDTEAFF.

This clone has more than one count but fewer than ten. CDR3 loop: CASSSTGTVHF. The CDR3 coding sequence is TGTGCCAGCAGCTCCACCGGGACAGTCCACTTT. This sequence joins TRBV11-1 and TRBJ1-6; TRBD1 aligns across 7 bases. This CDR3 contains 11 residues. The germline V gene has CDR1 SGHAT and CDR2 FQDESV (reference sequence). V trimming: 4 bases; J trimming: 17 bases; junction bases outside the gene matches: 5.